This T cell receptor beta chain was captured in a study of shared clonotypes between healthy human individuals. Per the study methods: Filtering was not the same, since immunoSEQ gave junction-only sequences without quality scores. Using immunoSEQ multiplex PCR, the repertoire was profiled, and TCRdb retains in-frame clones only, with some absent. Clonal size and the V and J genes are those of that table, whereas D and trimming came from the DNA. The repertoire holds 500,000 to 700,000 clones, 85% to 95% seen once, with approximately 0.11% in the top ten. The trim removed 3 bases at V and 4 bases at J, leaving 5 bases unmatched. This CDR3 contains 17 residues. Germline V lookup: CDR1 MNHEY, CDR2 SMNVEV (reference sequence). Naive CD8 cells were CD45RO-negative, positively selected for CCR7, excluding terminally differentiated effector memory CD45RA+ cells.

V is TRBV27 and J is TRBJ2-2; TRBD2 agrees at 13 bases. This clonotype was sampled from a woman aged 30 to 39 in good health. Sequenced: naive CD8+ T cells sorted from blood. The CDR3 coding sequence is TGTGCCAGCAGTTTGATACTAGCGGGAGGGATCACCGGGGAGCTGTTTTTT. The encoded protein is CASSLILAGGITGELFF.